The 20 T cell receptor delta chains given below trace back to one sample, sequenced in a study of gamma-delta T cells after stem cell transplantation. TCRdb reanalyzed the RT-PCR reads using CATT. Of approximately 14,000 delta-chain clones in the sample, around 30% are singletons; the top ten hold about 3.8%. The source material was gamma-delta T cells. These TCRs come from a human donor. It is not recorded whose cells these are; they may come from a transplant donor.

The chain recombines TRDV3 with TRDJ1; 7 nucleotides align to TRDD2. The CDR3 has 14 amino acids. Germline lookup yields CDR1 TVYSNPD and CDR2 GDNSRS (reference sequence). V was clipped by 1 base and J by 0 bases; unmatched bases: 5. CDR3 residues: CAFKPSSHTDKLIF. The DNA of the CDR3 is TGTGCCTTTAAACCTTCCTCCCACACCGATAAACTCATCTTT.

CDR3 sequence: CACDTVETGGYSWDTRQMFF. Written as DNA, the CDR3 is TGTGCCTGTGACACCGTGGAGACTGGGGGATACTCCTGGGACACCCGACAGATGTTTTTC. V and J are TRDV2 and TRDJ3; TRDD3 agrees at 11 bases. Germline CDR1 is GEAIGNYY and CDR2 is EKD. This CDR3 contains 20 residues. The trim removed 0 bases at V and 0 bases at J, leaving 6 bases unmatched.

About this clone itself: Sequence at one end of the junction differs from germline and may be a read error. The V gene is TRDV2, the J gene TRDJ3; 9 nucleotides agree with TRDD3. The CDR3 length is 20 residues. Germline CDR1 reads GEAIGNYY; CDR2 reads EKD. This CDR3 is CACDTVTLGDSSWDTRQMFF. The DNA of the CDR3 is TGTGCCTGTGACACCGTTACACTGGGGGACAGCTCCTGGGACACCCGCCAGATGTTTTTC.

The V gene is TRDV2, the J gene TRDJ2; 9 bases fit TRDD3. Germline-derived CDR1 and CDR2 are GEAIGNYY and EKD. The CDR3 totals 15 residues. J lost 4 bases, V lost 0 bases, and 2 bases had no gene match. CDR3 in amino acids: CACDTGLGETAQLFF. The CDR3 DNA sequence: TGTGCCTGTGACACCGGACTGGGGGAGACAGCACAACTCTTCTTT.

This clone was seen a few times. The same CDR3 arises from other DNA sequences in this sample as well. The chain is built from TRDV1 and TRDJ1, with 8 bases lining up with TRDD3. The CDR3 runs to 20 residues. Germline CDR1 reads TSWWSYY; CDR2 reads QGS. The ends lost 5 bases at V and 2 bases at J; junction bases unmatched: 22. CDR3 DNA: TGTGCTCTTGGGTACCGCCTTCTTACCTCTTACTGGGGGTCGACCGATAAACTCATCTTT. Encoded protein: CALGYRLLTSYWGSTDKLIF.

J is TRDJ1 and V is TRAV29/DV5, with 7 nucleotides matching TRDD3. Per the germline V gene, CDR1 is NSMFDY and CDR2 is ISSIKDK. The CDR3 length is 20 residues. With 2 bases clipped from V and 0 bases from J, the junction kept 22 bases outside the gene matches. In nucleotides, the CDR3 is TGTGCAGCAAGTGTTTCCCTCGGGGCTTACTGGGGATATGACACCGATAAACTCATCTTT. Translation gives CAASVSLGAYWGYDTDKLIF.

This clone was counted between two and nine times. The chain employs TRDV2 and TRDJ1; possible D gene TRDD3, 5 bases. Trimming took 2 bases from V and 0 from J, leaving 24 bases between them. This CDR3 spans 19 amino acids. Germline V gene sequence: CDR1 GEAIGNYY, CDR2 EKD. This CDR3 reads CACDKLGTRDEPYTDKLIF. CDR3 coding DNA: TGTGCCTGTGACAAATTAGGTACGCGGGATGAACCGTACACCGATAAACTCATCTTT.

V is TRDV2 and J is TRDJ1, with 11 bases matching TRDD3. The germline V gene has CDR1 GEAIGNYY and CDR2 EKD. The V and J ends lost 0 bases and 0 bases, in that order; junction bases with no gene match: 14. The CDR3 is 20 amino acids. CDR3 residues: CACDTGLGDTRGGYTDKLIF. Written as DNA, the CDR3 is TGTGCCTGTGACACCGGGTTGGGGGATACGAGAGGGGGATACACCGATAAACTCATCTTT.

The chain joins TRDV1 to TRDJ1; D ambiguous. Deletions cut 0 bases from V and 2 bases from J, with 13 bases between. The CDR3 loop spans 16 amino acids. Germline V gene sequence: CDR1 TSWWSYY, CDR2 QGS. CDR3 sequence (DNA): TGTGCTCTTGGGGAACTTAACTGCGGTGGAACCGATAAACTCATCTTT. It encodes CALGELNCGGTDKLIF.

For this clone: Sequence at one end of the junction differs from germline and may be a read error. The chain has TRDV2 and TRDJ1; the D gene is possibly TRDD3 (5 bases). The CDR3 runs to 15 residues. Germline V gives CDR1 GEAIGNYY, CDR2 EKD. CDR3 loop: CACGTGGMGTDKLIF. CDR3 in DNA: TGTGCCTGTGGCACCGGTGGGATGGGCACCGATAAACTCATCTTT.

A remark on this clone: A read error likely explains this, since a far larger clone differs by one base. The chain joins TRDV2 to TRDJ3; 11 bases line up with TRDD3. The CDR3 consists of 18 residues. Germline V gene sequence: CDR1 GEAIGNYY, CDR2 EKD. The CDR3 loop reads CACDTAGGYSWYTRQMFF. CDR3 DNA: TGTGCCTGTGACACCGCTGGGGGATACTCCTGGTACACCCGACAGATGTTTTTC.

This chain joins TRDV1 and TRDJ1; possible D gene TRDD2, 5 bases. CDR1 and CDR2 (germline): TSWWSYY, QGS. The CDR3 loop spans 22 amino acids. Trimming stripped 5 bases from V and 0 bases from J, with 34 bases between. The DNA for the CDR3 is TGTGCTCTTGGGATTACCTTCGGCAGATGTAATCGCGAGGGGTCAGACACCGATAAACTCATCTTT. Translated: CALGITFGRCNREGSDTDKLIF.

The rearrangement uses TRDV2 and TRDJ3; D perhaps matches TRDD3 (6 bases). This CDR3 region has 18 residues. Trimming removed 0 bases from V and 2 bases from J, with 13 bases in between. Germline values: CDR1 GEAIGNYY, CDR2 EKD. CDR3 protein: CACDTPGDLPWDTRQMFF. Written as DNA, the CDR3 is TGTGCCTGTGACACCCCTGGGGACCTCCCCTGGGACACCCGACAGATGTTTTTC.

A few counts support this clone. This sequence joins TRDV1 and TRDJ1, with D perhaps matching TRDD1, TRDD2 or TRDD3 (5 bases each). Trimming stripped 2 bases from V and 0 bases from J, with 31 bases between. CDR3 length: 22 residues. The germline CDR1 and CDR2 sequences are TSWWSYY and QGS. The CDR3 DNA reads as TGTGCTCTTGGGGAAGGGTCCCTTTCCTGTTCTGGGCGAAATGCAAACACCGATAAACTCATCTTT. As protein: CALGEGSLSCSGRNANTDKLIF.

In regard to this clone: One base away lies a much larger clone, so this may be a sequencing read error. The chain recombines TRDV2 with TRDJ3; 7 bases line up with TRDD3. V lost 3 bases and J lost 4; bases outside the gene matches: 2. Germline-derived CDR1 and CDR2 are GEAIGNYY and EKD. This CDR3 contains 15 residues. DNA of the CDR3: TGTGCCTGTGACTTGGGGATATGGGACACCCGACAGATGTTTTTC. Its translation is CACDLGIWDTRQMFF.

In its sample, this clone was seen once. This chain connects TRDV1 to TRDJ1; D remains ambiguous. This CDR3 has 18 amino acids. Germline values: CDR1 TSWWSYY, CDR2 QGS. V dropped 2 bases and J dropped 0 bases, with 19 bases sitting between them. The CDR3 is CALGETSLSPLYTDKLIF. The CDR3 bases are TGTGCTCTTGGGGAAACCTCACTCTCTCCCTTGTACACCGATAAACTCATCTTT.

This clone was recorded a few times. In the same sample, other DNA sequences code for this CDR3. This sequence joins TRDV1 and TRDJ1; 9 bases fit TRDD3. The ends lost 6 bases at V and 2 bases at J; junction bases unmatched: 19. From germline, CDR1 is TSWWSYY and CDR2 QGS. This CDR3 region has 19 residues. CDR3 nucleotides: TGTGCTCTTGGACACGACTTTCTGAGCCCGACTGGGGGAACCGATAAACTCATCTTT. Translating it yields CALGHDFLSPTGGTDKLIF.

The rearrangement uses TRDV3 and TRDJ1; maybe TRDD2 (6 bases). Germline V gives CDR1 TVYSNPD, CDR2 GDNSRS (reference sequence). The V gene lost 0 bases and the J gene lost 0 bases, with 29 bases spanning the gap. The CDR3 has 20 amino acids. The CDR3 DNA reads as TGTGCCTTTAGTCGGGAATCCTACGTCCCCCGATACTTCTACACCGATAAACTCATCTTT. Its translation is CAFSRESYVPRYFYTDKLIF.

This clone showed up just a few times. The CDR3 loop is CALGEIWSTGVESSWDTRQMFF. CDR3 bases: TGTGCTCTTGGGGAGATTTGGAGTACTGGGGTCGAGAGCTCCTGGGACACCCGACAGATGTTTTTC. The genes are TRDV1 and TRDJ3, with 7 bases matching TRDD3. Germline lookup yields CDR1 TSWWSYY and CDR2 QGS. CDR3 size: 22 residues. Trimming took 3 bases from V and 0 from J; bases not matched to a gene: 17.

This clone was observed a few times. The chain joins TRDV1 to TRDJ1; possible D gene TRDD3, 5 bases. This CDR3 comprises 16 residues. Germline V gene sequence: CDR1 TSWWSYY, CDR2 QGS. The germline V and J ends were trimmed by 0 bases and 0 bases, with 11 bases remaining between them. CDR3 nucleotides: TGTGCTCTTGGGGAACTCCGTGGGGTTTACACCGATAAACTCATCTTT. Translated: CALGELRGVYTDKLIF.